Sequencing of this T cell receptor beta chain was carried out in a study of blood T cell repertoires in COVID-19. On the study more broadly: Samples of COVID-19 (acute and convalescent) were obtained from the United States, Italy and Spain.

In the original workflow: Cell counts per sample came from amplifying reference gene primers. Data came from immunoSEQ multiplex PCR; TCRdb stores just in-frame clones and leaves some out. V and J calls and clone size are given by that table; D and trimming were obtained from the DNA. The sample records approximately 70,000 clones, approximately 89% being singletons. Losses at the gene ends were 5 bases for V and 9 bases for J; bases not matched to a gene: 11. Looked up from germline, CDR1 is LNHDA and CDR2 is SQIVND (reference sequence). The CDR3 is made up of 15 amino acids. The rearrangement links TRBV19 to TRBJ2-1; TRBD1 aligns across 9 bases. The receptor was isolated from a woman aged 55-75 years with active COVID-19. The sequencing input was peripheral blood. CDR3 sequence: CASSGRDRDRGEQFF. Written as DNA, the CDR3 is TGTGCCAGTAGTGGTAGGGACAGGGATCGGGGTGAGCAGTTCTTC.